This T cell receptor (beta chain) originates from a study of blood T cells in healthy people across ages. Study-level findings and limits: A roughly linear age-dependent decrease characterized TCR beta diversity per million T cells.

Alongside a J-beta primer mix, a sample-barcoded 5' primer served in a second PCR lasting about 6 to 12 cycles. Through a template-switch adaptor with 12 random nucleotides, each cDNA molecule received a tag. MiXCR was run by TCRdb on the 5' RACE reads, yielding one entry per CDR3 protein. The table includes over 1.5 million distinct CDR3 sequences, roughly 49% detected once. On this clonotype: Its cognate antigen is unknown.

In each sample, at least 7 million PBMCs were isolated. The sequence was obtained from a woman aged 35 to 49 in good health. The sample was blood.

For the CDR3, the DNA is TGTGCCAGCAGCTTAGTGAGAAGGGAGAACACTGAAGCTTTCTTT. Protein: CASSLVRRENTEAFF. The chain links TRBV13 to TRBJ1-1; the D is unclear. V dropped 1 base and J dropped 1 base, with 10 bases sitting between them. The CDR3 consists of 15 residues. Germline values: CDR1 PRHDT, CDR2 FYEKMQ (reference sequence).